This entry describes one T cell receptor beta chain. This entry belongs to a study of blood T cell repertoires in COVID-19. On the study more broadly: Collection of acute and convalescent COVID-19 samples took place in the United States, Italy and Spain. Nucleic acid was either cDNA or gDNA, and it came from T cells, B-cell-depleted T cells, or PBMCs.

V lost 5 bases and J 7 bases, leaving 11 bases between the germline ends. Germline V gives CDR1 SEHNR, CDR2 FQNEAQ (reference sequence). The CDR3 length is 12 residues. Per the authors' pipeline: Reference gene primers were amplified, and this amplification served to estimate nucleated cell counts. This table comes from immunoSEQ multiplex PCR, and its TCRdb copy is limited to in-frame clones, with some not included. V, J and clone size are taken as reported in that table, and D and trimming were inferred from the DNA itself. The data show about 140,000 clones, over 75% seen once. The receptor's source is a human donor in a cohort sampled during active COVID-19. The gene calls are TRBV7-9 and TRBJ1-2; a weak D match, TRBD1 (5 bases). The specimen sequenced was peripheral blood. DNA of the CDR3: TGTGCCAGCAGCCTCCCGCAGGGTGGCTACACCTTC. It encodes CASSLPQGGYTF.